The next 29 T cell receptor beta chains were all read from a single sample in a study of regulatory T cells in long-lasting Graves disease. Building of the TCR beta libraries involved iRepertoire HTBI primers and Arm-PCR of CDR3 regions. TCRdb reprocessed the multiplex PCR reads with MiXCR, giving one entry per CDR3 protein. Of 400,000 to 500,000 distinct CDR3 sequences in the sample, 12% to 15% were seen once. Indicated time point: newly diagnosed GD, antithyroid drugs for less than 3 months. Scientists built the TCR library using RNA that was extracted from PBMCs. The sample also formed part of further work on T cells in Graves' hyperthyroidism and ophthalmopathy.

Sequences were derived from peripheral blood mononuclear cells (PBMCs), sampled at new diagnosis, from a patient treated with antithyroid drugs. The origin of the receptors is a woman between 45 and 65 years old with Graves disease.

Ten or more counts support this clonotype. The chain employs TRBV27 and TRBJ2-1, with 14 nucleotides matching TRBD2. The CDR3 has 17 residues. Per germline, CDR1 MNHEY and CDR2 SMNVEV (reference sequence). V shed 10 bases and J 7 bases; nucleotides not matched to a gene: 15. The chain's CDR3 is CATAGRLAGGKTNEQFF. The CDR3 coding sequence is TGTGCCACCGCGGGGCGACTAGCGGGAGGGAAGACTAATGAGCAGTTCTTC.

At least ten counts were recorded for this clonotype. This may come from a read error, since a much larger clone is one base off. The chain recombines TRBV7-2 with TRBJ2-7; TRBD1 might be the D (5 bases). V shed 5 bases and J shed 3 bases, with 14 bases lying between them. Germline CDR1 reads SGHTA; CDR2 reads FQGNSA. This CDR3 contains 14 residues. The CDR3 is CASSEGAGYYEQYF. The CDR3 nucleotides read TGTGCCAGCAGCGAAGGGGCAGGTTACTACGAGCAGTACTTC.

About this clonotype: Since a far larger clone is one base different, this is likely a read error. Here the CDR3 reads CASSQADYSYSNQPQHF. Written as DNA, the CDR3 is TGCGCCAGCAGCCAAGCTGATTACTCTTATAGCAATCAGCCCCAGCATTTT. The chain carries TRBV7-2 and TRBJ1-5; D remains ambiguous. The germline CDR1 and CDR2 sequences are SGHTA and FQGNSA. The CDR3 length is 17 residues. The full variable domain, its missing parts supplied by reference TRBV7-2 and TRBJ1-5, is GAGVSQSPSNKVTEKGKDVELRCDPISGHTALYWYRQSLGQGLEFLIYFQGNSAPDKSGLPSDRFSAERTGGSVSTLTIQRTQQEDSAVYLCASSQADYSYSNQPQHFGDGTRLSIL.

The chain carries TRBV9 and TRBJ2-7; 7 nucleotides line up with TRBD2. CDR1 SGDLS and CDR2 YYNGEE come from the germline V gene. V trimming: 0 bases; J trimming: 3 bases; junction bases outside the gene matches: 9. This CDR3 spans 16 amino acids. CDR3 bases: TGTGCCAGCAGCGTAGCTGGTCTAGCGGAGTTCTACGAGCAGTACTTC. Translation: CASSVAGLAEFYEQYF.

V gene TRBV19 combines with J gene TRBJ2-7; perhaps TRBD1 as D (6 bases). The germline gives CDR1 LNHDA, CDR2 SQIVND (reference sequence). The CDR3 covers 13 residues. The V and J ends lost 6 bases and 5 bases respectively, with 14 bases between them. The CDR3 sequence: CASRRTGLDEQYF. CDR3 coding DNA: TGTGCCAGTAGACGAACAGGGTTGGACGAGCAGTACTTC.

This clonotype has more than one count but fewer than ten. This rearrangement joins TRBV5-1 to TRBJ2-5; 7 bases agree with TRBD2. V shed 4 bases, J shed 2 bases, and the junction held 8 bases outside the gene matches. CDR1 is SGHRS, CDR2 YFSETQ, per germline. CDR3 length: 15 amino acids. The CDR3 region is CASSPVSGTQETQYF. The DNA for the CDR3 is TGCGCCAGCAGCCCGGTGAGCGGGACTCAAGAGACCCAGTACTTC.

This clonotype was counted ten times or more. The V gene is TRBV28, the J gene TRBJ2-2; weak D call: TRBD1 (6 bases). The CDR3 runs 16 residues. In germline, CDR1 is MDHEN, CDR2 SYDVKM. The germline V and J ends were trimmed by 6 bases and 0 bases, with 14 bases remaining between them. The DNA for the CDR3 is TGTGCCAGCAGGGAAGGACAGACAGCGAACACCGGGGAGCTGTTTTTT. Translating it yields CASREGQTANTGELFF.

The table lists this clonotype with many counts. The chain uses TRBV27 and TRBJ2-7, with 9 bases fitting TRBD2. Germline V gives CDR1 MNHEY, CDR2 SMNVEV (reference sequence). Trimming took 2 bases from V and 6 from J; bases not matched to a gene: 11. The CDR3 runs 16 residues. The CDR3: CASSLIVSSGTREQYF. The CDR3 bases are TGTGCCAGCAGTTTAATAGTGTCTAGCGGGACACGCGAGCAGTACTTC.

This clonotype came up many times. V gene TRBV11-2 combines with J gene TRBJ2-2, with TRBD1 matching 9 bases. This CDR3 has 15 residues. Germline trimming cut 6 bases from V and 2 bases from J; bases unmatched to any gene: 4. The germline gives CDR1 SGHAT, CDR2 FQNNGV. The CDR3 coding sequence is TGTGCCAGCAGAAATACAGGGGGCAACACCGGGGAGCTGTTTTTT. This sequence encodes CASRNTGGNTGELFF. Variable domain in full (rest from reference TRBV11-2 and TRBJ2-2): EAGVAQSPRYKIIEKRQSVAFWCNPISGHATLYWYQQILGQGPKLLIQFQNNGVVDDSQLPKDRFSAERLKGVDSTLKIQPAKLEDSAVYLCASRNTGGNTGELFFGEGSRLTVL.

This clonotype occurred a few times. The chain joins TRBV5-1 to TRBJ1-1; D unresolved. This CDR3 comprises 12 residues. The V and J ends lost 3 bases and 5 bases respectively, with 8 bases between them. Germline V gene sequence: CDR1 SGHRS, CDR2 YFSETQ. The CDR3 loop reads CASSSGLTEAFF. Here the CDR3 DNA reads TGCGCCAGCAGCTCCGGACTGACTGAAGCTTTCTTT.

This clonotype was counted many times. This chain uses TRBV27 with TRBJ1-4, with 7 bases matching TRBD1. The CDR3 is 16 amino acids. In germline, CDR1 is MNHEY, CDR2 SMNVEV (reference sequence). Trimming at V came to 3 bases and at J to 7 bases, leaving 11 bases not matched to a gene. The CDR3 sequence: CASSLSAGTVAEKLFF. CDR3 sequence (DNA): TGTGCCAGCAGTTTGAGTGCCGGGACAGTGGCTGAAAAACTGTTTTTT. Full variable domain (missing parts from reference TRBV27 and TRBJ1-4): EAQVTQNPRYLITVTGKKLTVTCSQNMNHEYMSWYRQDPGLGLRQIYYSMNVEVTDKGDVPEGYKVSRKEKRNFPLILESPSPNQTSLYFCASSLSAGTVAEKLFFGSGTQLSVL.

The count of this clonotype is one. V is TRBV10-3 and J is TRBJ1-1, with D unresolved. Between the trimmed V and J ends, which lost 6 bases and 2 bases, there was a span of 10 bases. Germline values: CDR1 ENHRY, CDR2 SYGVKD. This CDR3 is built from 13 residues. CDR3 sequence reads: CAISLQLNTEAFF. In nucleotides, the CDR3 is TGTGCCATCAGCCTCCAATTAAACACTGAAGCTTTCTTT.

The chain uses TRBV7-2 and TRBJ2-5, with 8 bases aligning to TRBD1. Unmatched junction bases numbered 7, after V lost 6 bases and J lost 4 bases. CDR3 size: 14 residues. Looked up from germline, CDR1 is SGHTA and CDR2 is FQGNSA. CDR3 loop: CASRPRGRSETQYF. The CDR3 DNA reads TGTGCCAGCAGGCCCAGGGGGCGGTCAGAGACCCAGTACTTC. The whole variable domain, remainder taken from reference TRBV7-2 and TRBJ2-5, is GAGVSQSPSNKVTEKGKDVELRCDPISGHTALYWYRQSLGQGLEFLIYFQGNSAPDKSGLPSDRFSAERTGGSVSTLTIQRTQQEDSAVYLCASRPRGRSETQYFGPGTRLLVL.

J is TRBJ2-3 and V is TRBV20-1; TRBD2 matches 7 bases. Trimming at V came to 2 bases and at J to 2 bases, leaving 7 bases not matched to a gene. The CDR3 totals 15 residues. CDR1 is DFQATT and CDR2 is SNEGSKA in the germline V gene (reference sequence). CDR3 residues: CSARPTSDPTDTQYF. In nucleotides, the CDR3 is TGCAGTGCTAGACCAACTAGCGATCCCACAGATACGCAGTATTTT.

This clonotype was counted only a few times. The genes are TRBV7-6 and TRBJ2-6, with a possible D match to TRBD1 (6 bases). The V gene lost 5 bases and the J gene lost 8 bases, with 13 bases spanning the gap. The germline V gene encodes CDR1 SGHVS and CDR2 FNYEAQ. This CDR3 has 14 amino acids. The CDR3 sequence is CASSKAGVSNVLTF. The CDR3 nucleotides are TGTGCCAGCAGCAAAGCAGGGGTTTCCAACGTCCTGACTTTC.

This clonotype was recorded at least ten times. The chain recombines TRBV2 with TRBJ2-1; 9 bases fit TRBD2. This CDR3 has 15 residues. With 7 bases clipped from V and 5 bases from J, the junction kept 9 bases outside the gene matches. Germline CDR1 and CDR2: SNHLY and FYNNEI. DNA for the CDR3: TGTGCCAGCATGGCGGGACTAGCAAGGCACAATGAGCAGTTCTTC. Translation: CASMAGLARHNEQFF.

In this sample, this clonotype turned up many times. The chain uses TRBV2 and TRBJ2-5, with TRBD2 matching over 9 bases. Losses at the gene ends were 5 bases for V and 5 bases for J; bases not matched to a gene: 9. CDR3 size: 15 residues. The germline CDR1 and CDR2 sequences are SNHLY and FYNNEI. In DNA form, the CDR3 reads TGTGCCAGCAGTCCCTCCGCGGGAGGGGGGGAGACCCAGTACTTC. Amino acid sequence: CASSPSAGGGETQYF.

Many counts were recorded for this clonotype. This chain connects TRBV12-3 or TRBV12-4 to TRBJ1-3; D ambiguous. V lost 7 bases to trimming and J lost 0 bases, with 16 bases between them. This CDR3 is 16 amino acids long. CDR3 region: CASNPDGAVSGNTIYF. CDR3 sequence (DNA): TGTGCCAGCAACCCCGACGGAGCGGTCTCTGGAAACACCATATATTTT.

At least ten counts were recorded for this clonotype. The chain recombines TRBV13 with TRBJ2-3; 10 nucleotides line up with TRBD2. Per germline, CDR1 PRHDT and CDR2 FYEKMQ (reference sequence). Losses at the gene ends were 5 bases for V and 3 bases for J; bases not matched to a gene: 8. This CDR3 is 16 amino acids long. The CDR3 nucleotides are TGTGCCAGCAGCCCTCTAGCGGGAGTGATGACAGATACGCAGTATTTT. Its protein is CASSPLAGVMTDTQYF.

This clonotype appeared many times. The chain combines TRBV2 with TRBJ1-5; D is ambiguous. CDR1 SNHLY and CDR2 FYNNEI come from the germline V gene. Deletions cut 3 bases from V and 0 bases from J, with 6 bases between. CDR3 length equals 14 residues. The CDR3 DNA reads as TGTGCCAGCAGTGAGACTCTTAGCAATCAGCCCCAGCATTTT. Translation gives CASSETLSNQPQHF.

This clonotype was detected many times. The chain recombines TRBV2 with TRBJ2-1; possible D gene TRBD2, 5 bases. This CDR3 is 14 amino acids long. Germline values: CDR1 SNHLY, CDR2 FYNNEI. The V and J ends lost 3 bases and 2 bases respectively, with 8 bases between them. CDR3 sequence (DNA): TGTGCCAGCAGTGACAGCGGAGCCTACAATGAGCAGTTCTTC. It is translated as CASSDSGAYNEQFF.

This clonotype appeared many times. This chain links TRBV2 with TRBJ2-1; D perhaps matches TRBD2 (5 bases). This CDR3 spans 15 amino acids. Germline assignment: CDR1 SNHLY and CDR2 FYNNEI. With 0 bases removed from V and 7 bases from J, the gap between germline ends came to 13 bases. The CDR3 nucleotides are TGTGCCAGCAGTGAAGCGGGAGTTGGTATGAATGAGCAGTTCTTC. This encodes CASSEAGVGMNEQFF.

This clonotype was counted between two and nine times. One end of the junction is discordant with germline, which a read error may explain. The V gene is TRBV28, the J gene TRBJ2-7; 9 positions agree with TRBD2. The germline V gene has CDR1 MDHEN and CDR2 SYDVKM. The CDR3 contains 13 residues. This chain's CDR3 is CASSDSGTSSTPF. The CDR3 DNA reads TGTGCCAGCAGTGACTCCGGGACTAGCTCCACCCCGTTC. The full variable domain, its missing parts supplied by reference TRBV28 and TRBJ2-7, is DVKVTQSSRYLVKRTGEKVFLECVQDMDHENMFWYRQDPGLGLRLIYFSYDVKMKEKGDIPEGYSVSREKKERFSLILESASTNQTSMYLCASSDSGTSSTPFGPGTRLTVT.

The table lists this clonotype with a few counts. The chain has TRBV7-9 and TRBJ1-4, with D maybe TRBD1 (6 bases). The germline gives CDR1 SEHNR, CDR2 FQNEAQ (reference sequence). The V and J ends lost 1 base and 5 bases respectively, with 14 bases between them. The CDR3 contains 16 residues. The CDR3 DNA sequence: TGTGCCAGCAGCTTAGGGGTTGGACAGATCAATGAAAAACTGTTTTTT. Protein: CASSLGVGQINEKLFF.

This clonotype was recorded at least ten times. V usage is TRBV15 and J usage is TRBJ2-7; D gene uncertain. Germline V gives CDR1 LNHNV, CDR2 YYDKDF (reference sequence). This CDR3 contains 15 residues. V was trimmed by 0 bases and J by 3 bases, leaving 12 bases between them. The CDR3 protein is CATSRDREYSYEQYF. CDR3 DNA sequence: TGTGCCACCAGCAGAGATAGGGAATATAGCTACGAGCAGTACTTC.

Turning to this clonotype: Given a much more abundant clone one base away, this may be a read error. This CDR3 fails to terminate in the conserved phenylalanine or tryptophan, so it likely reflects a read error. The chain couples TRBV5-4 to TRBJ1-2; the D gene is possibly TRBD1 (6 bases). The CDR3 has 14 amino acids. Germline V gives CDR1 SGHNT, CDR2 YYREEE (reference sequence). V lost 2 bases and J 2 bases, leaving 10 bases between the germline ends. CDR3: CASSFSQGNYGYTL. CDR3 DNA sequence: TGTGCCAGCAGCTTCTCTCAGGGGAACTATGGCTACACCTTG.

This sequence joins TRBV11-2 and TRBJ1-1, with 10 nucleotides matching TRBD1. Germline CDR1 SGHAT, CDR2 FQNNGV. The CDR3 covers 15 residues. The trim removed 2 bases at V and 4 bases at J, leaving 4 bases unmatched. CDR3 protein: CASSLPRTGGTEAFF. The CDR3 bases are TGTGCCAGCAGCTTACCGCGGACAGGGGGCACTGAAGCTTTCTTT.

The chain couples TRBV7-6 to TRBJ2-7, with 8 bases aligning to TRBD1. The CDR3 spans 14 residues. Germline CDR1 is SGHVS and CDR2 is FNYEAQ. Unmatched junction bases numbered 8, after V lost 4 bases and J lost 6 bases. CDR3 amino acids: CASSSMRTGREQYF. The CDR3 DNA reads as TGTGCCAGCAGCTCAATGAGGACAGGGCGCGAGCAGTACTTC.

Comment on this clonotype: A much more abundant neighbour one base away suggests this may be a read error. V usage is TRBV2 and J usage is TRBJ2-1; 7 nucleotides match TRBD1. CDR3 length equals 15 residues. The germline CDR1 and CDR2 sequences are SNHLY and FYNNEI. The CDR3 coding sequence is TGTGCCAGCAGTGAAGGTTGGAGAGGGGGCAGTGAGCAGCTCTTC. Protein: CASSEGWRGGSEQLF.